This passage covers 15 T cell receptor beta chains from one sample sequenced in a study of T cell responses to AZD1222 COVID-19 vaccine. Profiled with immunoSEQ multiplex PCR; TCRdb holds only in-frame clones, not every one. The profile shows around 130,000 clones, 91% of them singletons. The sequencing here drew on peripheral blood, taken on day 0 of AZD1222 vaccination. The receptors derive from an adult in good health.

The rearrangement links TRBV9 to TRBJ2-2; possible D gene TRBD2, 6 bases. Germline CDR1 and CDR2: SGDLS and YYNGEE. Trimming removed 6 bases at V and 2 bases at J, with 14 bases between. This CDR3 has 15 residues. The CDR3 loop is CASNPRDFNTGELFF. The CDR3 DNA reads TGTGCCAGCAACCCCAGGGACTTTAACACCGGGGAGCTGTTTTTT.

CDR3 in amino acids: CASSSGQGRGGNYGYTF. For the CDR3, the DNA is TGTGCCAGCAGCTCGGGACAGGGGAGAGGGGGTAACTATGGCTACACCTTC. V usage is TRBV5-4 and J usage is TRBJ1-2, with 10 bases identical to TRBD1. The CDR3 runs to 17 residues. Germline V gene sequence: CDR1 SGHNT, CDR2 YYREEE (reference sequence). Losses at the gene ends were 3 bases for V and 1 base for J; bases not matched to a gene: 9.

The J gene is TRBJ2-1, the V gene TRBV4-3; TRBD2 is a possible D gene (5 bases). V gave up 0 bases and J gave up 5 bases, with 11 bases separating them. The CDR3 totals 15 residues. Germline CDR1 LGHNA, CDR2 YSLEER. CDR3 residues: CASSQELLANNEQFF. In nucleotides, the CDR3 is TGCGCCAGCAGCCAAGAACTGCTAGCAAACAATGAGCAGTTCTTC.

As DNA, the CDR3 is TGTGCCAGCAGTGCTAGCGGCCTCTCCTACGAGCAGTACTTC. As protein: CASSASGLSYEQYF. The rearrangement links TRBV2 to TRBJ2-7; 7 positions match TRBD2. The CDR3 consists of 14 residues. Trimming cost V 4 bases and J 0 bases; bases outside gene matches: 3. Germline lookup yields CDR1 SNHLY and CDR2 FYNNEI.

The J gene is TRBJ1-4, the V gene TRBV7-6; the D gene is possibly TRBD1 (6 bases). From germline, CDR1 is SGHVS and CDR2 FNYEAQ. The V end was cut by 5 bases, the J end by 8 bases, with 18 bases between. The CDR3 is 15 amino acids. CDR3 amino acids: CASSLSGAVGEKLFF. In DNA, the CDR3 is TGTGCCAGCAGCCTATCGGGGGCAGTGGGCGAAAAACTGTTTTTT.

This clone was counted a few times. The V call is TRBV2, the J call TRBJ1-5; D possibly corresponds to TRBD1 (6 bases). CDR3 size: 14 residues. CDR1 and CDR2 from the germline V gene are SNHLY and FYNNEI. V shed 2 bases and J shed 1 base, with 6 bases lying between them. The CDR3 loop reads CASSEQGSNQPQHF. CDR3 nucleotides: TGTGCCAGCAGTGAACAGGGGAGCAATCAGCCCCAGCATTTT.

The rearrangement links TRBV29-1 to TRBJ2-1, with D uncertain. Per germline, CDR1 SQVTM and CDR2 ANQGSEA. The V gene lost 4 bases and the J gene lost 8 bases, with 12 bases spanning the gap. The CDR3 totals 12 residues. Written as DNA, the CDR3 is TGCAGCGTTGGACTCCCCCGGTATGAGCAGTTCTTC. Translating gives CSVGLPRYEQFF.

The chain employs TRBV7-2 and TRBJ2-2; D remains ambiguous. CDR1 and CDR2 (germline): SGHTA, FQGNSA. The ends were cut back, 1 base at V and 0 bases at J, with 9 bases in the middle. The CDR3 length is 16 residues. The CDR3 region is CASSLVAVANTGELFF. CDR3 coding DNA: TGTGCCAGCAGCTTAGTGGCGGTCGCGAACACCGGGGAGCTGTTTTTT.

This rearrangement joins TRBV29-1 to TRBJ2-1; 13 bases map to TRBD2. The CDR3 spans 16 residues. CDR1 and CDR2 from the germline V gene are SQVTM and ANQGSEA. With 1 base clipped from V and 7 bases from J, the junction kept 7 bases outside the gene matches. This chain's CDR3 is CSVEGTSGRVGNEQFF. CDR3 coding DNA: TGCAGCGTTGAAGGGACTAGCGGGAGAGTTGGGAATGAGCAGTTCTTC.

V usage is TRBV27 and J usage is TRBJ1-1; TRBD1 matches at 9 bases. The ends lost 4 bases at V and 5 bases at J; junction bases unmatched: 14. The CDR3 runs 17 residues. Per germline, CDR1 MNHEY and CDR2 SMNVEV (reference sequence). In DNA form, the CDR3 reads TGTGCCAGCAGTTATGATGGGAGACAGGGGGAGGGTACTGAAGCTTTCTTT. Protein: CASSYDGRQGEGTEAFF.

This chain joins TRBV7-2 and TRBJ2-3; no firm D call. The V end lost 2 bases, the J end lost 0 bases, and 9 bases lay between the germline ends. Germline V gene lookup returns CDR1 SGHTA and CDR2 FQGNSA. CDR3 size: 15 residues. The CDR3 region is CASSLYSSSTDTQYF. The CDR3 coding sequence is TGTGCCAGCAGCTTATATTCCTCTAGCACAGATACGCAGTATTTT.

The V call is TRBV30, the J call TRBJ1-5; TRBD1 might be the D (5 bases). The V end was cut by 6 bases, the J end by 1 base, with 22 bases between. The CDR3 runs 17 residues. The V gene's germline CDR1 is GTSNPN and CDR2 SVGIG (reference sequence). CDR3 in amino acids: CACTRGGGTLSNQPQHF. The CDR3, as DNA: TGTGCCTGTACTCGTGGGGGGGGAACGCTGAGCAATCAGCCCCAGCATTTT.

The V gene is TRBV18, the J gene TRBJ1-5, with D maybe TRBD1 (6 bases). The CDR3 is 15 residues long. CDR1 is KGHSH, CDR2 LQKENI, per germline. V was cut by 2 bases and J by 7 bases, with 15 bases left in between. CDR3 in amino acids: CASSPAGASEQPQHF. CDR3 DNA: TGTGCCAGCTCACCAGCAGGGGCCTCGGAACAGCCCCAGCATTTT.

In its sample, this clone was seen once. The chain is built from TRBV19 and TRBJ2-7; D not resolved. The CDR3 length is 14 residues. V was pared by 5 bases and J by 5 bases, with 16 bases between. Germline lookup yields CDR1 LNHDA and CDR2 SQIVND (reference sequence). CDR3 sequence: CASSLSPYWDEQYF. CDR3 nucleotide sequence: TGTGCCAGTAGTTTGTCGCCCTATTGGGACGAGCAGTACTTC. Full variable domain (missing parts from reference TRBV19 and TRBJ2-7): DGGITQSPKYLFRKEGQNVTLSCEQNLNHDAMYWYRQDPGQGLRLIYYSQIVNDFQKGDIAEGYSVSREKKESFPLTVTSAQKNPTAFYLCASSLSPYWDEQYFGPGTRLTVT.

The chain carries TRBV6-6 and TRBJ2-7, with 11 bases aligning to TRBD2. CDR1 and CDR2 (germline): MNHNY, SVGAGI (reference sequence). CDR3 length equals 21 residues. V gave up 5 bases and J gave up 2 bases; unmatched junction bases: 23. The CDR3 spells CASSPIHTTSGRAWPTYEQYF. In DNA, the CDR3 is TGTGCCAGCAGTCCAATTCATACTACTAGCGGGAGAGCTTGGCCCACCTACGAGCAGTACTTC.